This is a list of T cell receptor beta chains from one sample in a study of metastatic and nonmetastatic thyroid tumors. TCRdb reanalyzed the PCR reads via MiXCR. This sample has about 41,000 clones, with around 24% found just once. The specimen sequenced was tumor tissue. The receptors shown here come from a female donor with papillary thyroid cancer or a benign thyroid nodule (not recorded which). Some clones in this sample may be carry-over from other donors' samples. CDR3s include the opening cysteine and the closing phenylalanine or tryptophan. Fields, in order: V gene, J gene, clone size, D gene, CDR3 DNA, CDR3 protein. A D gene is named only where the DNA matches it firmly. Some rows have no size entry. The others give once, few or many, or a class for an expanded clone.

v_gene: TRBV6-1; j_gene: TRBJ2-3; abundance: many; d_gene: TRBD2; CDR3nt: TGTGCCAGCAGTGAAGAGGGTAGCGGGAGCAAGGATACGCAGTATTTT; CDR3aa: CASSEEGSGSKDTQYF
v_gene: TRBV12-3/TRBV12-4; j_gene: TRBJ1-1; abundance: .; d_gene: .; CDR3nt: TGTGCCAGCAGTTTAGCCCAGACGCGGAGCCCCACAAGGGTTGATGAAGCTTTCTTT; CDR3aa: CASSLAQTRSPTRVDEAFF
v_gene: TRBV29-1; j_gene: TRBJ1-4; abundance: many; d_gene: .; CDR3nt: TGCAGCGTCCTGCTCGGGGAGCCAAATGAAAAACTGTTTTTT; CDR3aa: CSVLLGEPNEKLFF
v_gene: TRBV18; j_gene: TRBJ2-7; abundance: .; d_gene: TRBD2; CDR3nt: TGTGCCAGCTCACCAAAACGACTAGCGGGAGGGCATATCAACTACGAGCAGTACTTC; CDR3aa: CASSPKRLAGGHINYEQYF
v_gene: TRBV7-6; j_gene: TRBJ1-1; abundance: many; d_gene: .; CDR3nt: TGTGCCAGCAGCTTAGCGCTGAACACTGAAGCTTTCTTT; CDR3aa: CASSLALNTEAFF
v_gene: TRBV19; j_gene: TRBJ1-6; abundance: few; d_gene: TRBD1; CDR3nt: TGTGCCAGTACCGGAGACAGGGAGACCTCACCCCTCCACTTT; CDR3aa: CASTGDRETSPLHF
v_gene: TRBV2; j_gene: TRBJ1-1; abundance: few; d_gene: .; CDR3nt: TGTGCCAGCAGATACAGCCTTTTTCCGGGGACTGAAGCTTTCTTT; CDR3aa: CASRYSLFPGTEAFF
v_gene: TRBV20-1; j_gene: TRBJ2-7; abundance: few; d_gene: TRBD2; CDR3nt: TGCAGTGCTAGACCGGGACTAGCGGTACACTCCTACGAGCAGTACTTC; CDR3aa: CSARPGLAVHSYEQYF
v_gene: TRBV18; j_gene: TRBJ1-1; abundance: .; d_gene: .; CDR3nt: TGTGCCAGCTCACCACTGGCAGCTGAGAACACTGAAGCTTTCTTT; CDR3aa: CASSPLAAENTEAFF
v_gene: TRBV6-2/TRBV6-3; j_gene: TRBJ1-4; abundance: many; d_gene: .; CDR3nt: TGTGCCAGCAGTTACTCGAGGGGGTATGCTGAAAAACTGTTTTTT; CDR3aa: CASSYSRGYAEKLFF
v_gene: TRBV24-1; j_gene: TRBJ2-1; abundance: few; d_gene: TRBD1; CDR3nt: TGTGCCACCAGTGAGTACAGGGGGCTTGAGACAAGAAAGCAGTTCTTC; CDR3aa: CATSEYRGLETRKQFF
v_gene: TRBV14; j_gene: TRBJ2-1; abundance: many; d_gene: TRBD1; CDR3nt: TGTGCCAGCAGCCGACTCGGACAGGACAATGAGCAGTTCTTC; CDR3aa: CASSRLGQDNEQFF
v_gene: TRBV5-1; j_gene: TRBJ1-1; abundance: many; d_gene: .; CDR3nt: TGCGCCAGCAGCTTGTTGGGGGGCTGGAACACTGAAGCTTTCTTT; CDR3aa: CASSLLGGWNTEAFF
v_gene: TRBV12-3/TRBV12-4; j_gene: TRBJ2-3; abundance: few; d_gene: TRBD2; CDR3nt: TGTGCCAGCAGCTCTAGCGGAAGGGTGTTAGATACGCAGTATTTT; CDR3aa: CASSSSGRVLDTQYF
v_gene: TRBV28; j_gene: TRBJ1-5; abundance: .; d_gene: .; CDR3nt: TGTGCCTTCAGGGTCAGGCGACAGCCCCAGCATTTT; CDR3aa: CAFRVRRQPQHF
v_gene: TRBV11-2; j_gene: TRBJ2-1; abundance: medium-sized; d_gene: .; CDR3nt: TGTGCCAGCAGCTCGGGGGTCGGGACAGACGCGGGTGAGCAGTTCTTC; CDR3aa: CASSSGVGTDAGEQFF
v_gene: TRBV20-1; j_gene: TRBJ1-4; abundance: .; d_gene: TRBD1; CDR3nt: TGCAGTGCTAGAGATGAGGACAGGGAAAAACTGTTTTTT; CDR3aa: CSARDEDREKLFF
v_gene: TRBV4-2; j_gene: TRBJ1-1; abundance: many; d_gene: .; CDR3nt: TGTGCCAGCAGCCAAGACTTGGGGAACACTGAAGCTTTCTTT; CDR3aa: CASSQDLGNTEAFF
v_gene: TRBV18; j_gene: TRBJ1-6; abundance: once; d_gene: TRBD1; CDR3nt: TGTGCCAGCAGGGGGACAGGATATTCACCCCTCCACTTT; CDR3aa: CASRGTGYSPLHF
v_gene: TRBV7-8; j_gene: TRBJ1-2; abundance: .; d_gene: TRBD1; CDR3nt: TGTGCCAGCAACCATCAACAGGGGAATGGCTACACCTTC; CDR3aa: CASNHQQGNGYTF
v_gene: TRBV18; j_gene: TRBJ2-7; abundance: .; d_gene: .; CDR3nt: TGTGCCAGCGGGGGCGGGGCAGACTCCTACGAGCAGTACTTC; CDR3aa: CASGGGADSYEQYF
v_gene: TRBV7-9; j_gene: TRBJ1-5; abundance: many; d_gene: .; CDR3nt: TGTGCCAGCAGCTTAGCGCAGGGGCCCAATCAGCCCCAGCATTTT; CDR3aa: CASSLAQGPNQPQHF
v_gene: TRBV12-3/TRBV12-4; j_gene: TRBJ2-7; abundance: .; d_gene: .; CDR3nt: TGTGCCAGCAGCCGAGCGGTGGTCGAGCAGTACTTC; CDR3aa: CASSRAVVEQYF
v_gene: TRBV13; j_gene: TRBJ2-3; abundance: few; d_gene: TRBD2; CDR3nt: TGTGCCAGCAGCCGCAGAGGAAGGGTCCTAGCGGGGAGAACAGATACGCAGTATTTT; CDR3aa: CASSRRGRVLAGRTDTQYF
v_gene: TRBV11-2; j_gene: TRBJ2-7; abundance: few; d_gene: .; CDR3nt: TGTGCCAGCAGCTTAGGGTCGGCTACTAACTACGAGCAGTACTTC; CDR3aa: CASSLGSATNYEQYF
v_gene: TRBV20-1; j_gene: TRBJ2-1; abundance: many; d_gene: TRBD2; CDR3nt: TGCAGTGCTAGTGGAAGACTAGCGGAAAATGAGCAGTTCTTC; CDR3aa: CSASGRLAENEQFF
v_gene: TRBV20-1; j_gene: TRBJ1-2; abundance: .; d_gene: .; CDR3nt: TGCAGTGCTAGAGATCCCCGTAGACAGAACTATGGCTACACCTTC; CDR3aa: CSARDPRRQNYGYTF
v_gene: TRBV20-1; j_gene: TRBJ1-2; abundance: few; d_gene: TRBD1; CDR3nt: TGCAGTGCTAGAGAACAGGGGGAGATCTATGGCTACACCTTC; CDR3aa: CSAREQGEIYGYTF
v_gene: TRBV9; j_gene: TRBJ2-3; abundance: .; d_gene: .; CDR3nt: TGTGCCAGCAGCGTAGTTGGGGGAGAGAACACAGATACGCAGTATTTT; CDR3aa: CASSVVGGENTDTQYF
v_gene: TRBV6-1; j_gene: TRBJ1-2; abundance: medium-sized; d_gene: TRBD1; CDR3nt: TGTGCCAGCAGGGACAGGGTGGGTAACTATGGCTACACCTTC; CDR3aa: CASRDRVGNYGYTF
v_gene: TRBV6-4; j_gene: TRBJ2-2; abundance: .; d_gene: TRBD2; CDR3nt: TGTGCCAGCAGCCGGACTAGCGGGAGTGGCACCGGGGAGCTGTTTTTT; CDR3aa: CASSRTSGSGTGELFF
v_gene: TRBV12-3/TRBV12-4; j_gene: TRBJ2-7; abundance: few; d_gene: .; CDR3nt: TGTGCCAGCAGCCCTGATGACGGGGCCTACGAGCAGTACTTC; CDR3aa: CASSPDDGAYEQYF
v_gene: TRBV6-1; j_gene: TRBJ1-1; abundance: .; d_gene: .; CDR3nt: TGTGCCAGCAGTGAGGGCCGGAGTGTTGCCAAGAACACTGAAGCTTTCTTT; CDR3aa: CASSEGRSVAKNTEAFF
v_gene: TRBV7-2; j_gene: TRBJ1-2; abundance: many; d_gene: .; CDR3nt: TGTGCCAGCAGCTTAGGGTTTGACTATGGCTACACCTTT; CDR3aa: CASSLGFDYGYTF
v_gene: TRBV6-6; j_gene: TRBJ1-2; abundance: few; d_gene: .; CDR3nt: TGTGCCAGCAGTTACAGGGACGGCTATGGCTACACCTTC; CDR3aa: CASSYRDGYGYTF
v_gene: TRBV6-5; j_gene: TRBJ2-1; abundance: many; d_gene: .; CDR3nt: TGTGCCAGCAGTTACTCGTGGAGCTCCTACAATGAGCAGTTCTTC; CDR3aa: CASSYSWSSYNEQFF
v_gene: TRBV7-8; j_gene: TRBJ2-7; abundance: many; d_gene: TRBD1; CDR3nt: TGTGCCAGCAGCGTAAGGGGGCAACACGAGCAGTACTTC; CDR3aa: CASSVRGQHEQYF
v_gene: TRBV6-2/TRBV6-3; j_gene: TRBJ2-1; abundance: few; d_gene: TRBD2; CDR3nt: TGTGCCAGCAGGGGACTAGCGGGAGCTTCCTACAATGAGCAGTTCTTC; CDR3aa: CASRGLAGASYNEQFF
v_gene: TRBV7-3; j_gene: TRBJ2-4; abundance: .; d_gene: TRBD2; CDR3nt: TGTGCCAGCAGCTTGGCGGGAGGACGGAACATTCAGTACTTC; CDR3aa: CASSLAGGRNIQYF
v_gene: TRBV19; j_gene: TRBJ1-1; abundance: .; d_gene: .; CDR3nt: TGTGCCAGTAGGCAAACAGGGCCCGCTGAAGCTTTCTTT; CDR3aa: CASRQTGPAEAFF
v_gene: TRBV7-2; j_gene: TRBJ2-3; abundance: many; d_gene: TRBD1; CDR3nt: TGTGCCAGCAGCAAAGGGGGGACAGGGGATACGCAGTATTTT; CDR3aa: CASSKGGTGDTQYF
v_gene: TRBV5-1; j_gene: TRBJ1-6; abundance: .; d_gene: TRBD1; CDR3nt: TGCGCCAGCAGCTCACACCGGGACAGGGGAGATTCACCCCTCCACTTT; CDR3aa: CASSSHRDRGDSPLHF
v_gene: TRBV19; j_gene: TRBJ2-1; abundance: .; d_gene: TRBD2; CDR3nt: TGTGCCAGTAGTGGACTAGCGGGAACAAATGAGCAGTTCTTC; CDR3aa: CASSGLAGTNEQFF
v_gene: TRBV13; j_gene: TRBJ2-7; abundance: .; d_gene: TRBD2; CDR3nt: TGTGCCAGCAGCTTATTAGCGGGAGAAGGCTTCGAGCAGTACTTC; CDR3aa: CASSLLAGEGFEQYF
v_gene: TRBV6-1; j_gene: TRBJ1-5; abundance: many; d_gene: .; CDR3nt: TGTGCCAGCAGTGAAAAAAGGGTGAGCAATCAGCCCCAGCATTTT; CDR3aa: CASSEKRVSNQPQHF
v_gene: TRBV28; j_gene: TRBJ1-4; abundance: many; d_gene: .; CDR3nt: TGTGCCAGCAGTTTTGCAATTCGCTCAACTAATGAAAAACTGTTTTTT; CDR3aa: CASSFAIRSTNEKLFF
v_gene: TRBV28; j_gene: TRBJ1-1; abundance: few; d_gene: .; CDR3nt: TGTGCCAGCAGTTTATTGGGGAAGAGGGCAGCTGAAGCTTTCTTT; CDR3aa: CASSLLGKRAAEAFF
v_gene: TRBV30; j_gene: TRBJ2-1; abundance: many; d_gene: .; CDR3nt: TGTGCCTGGAGCGGCACAAGGTATGATGAGCAGTTCTTC; CDR3aa: CAWSGTRYDEQFF
v_gene: TRBV20-1; j_gene: TRBJ1-2; abundance: .; d_gene: .; CDR3nt: TGCAGTGCTAGCGTCTCAGGGCGAGGGTATGGCTACACCTTC; CDR3aa: CSASVSGRGYGYTF
v_gene: TRBV5-4; j_gene: TRBJ2-1; abundance: .; d_gene: .; CDR3nt: TGTGCCAGCACCCCGGGGGGCAGCTACAATGAGCAGTTCTTC; CDR3aa: CASTPGGSYNEQFF
v_gene: TRBV6-1; j_gene: TRBJ1-2; abundance: few; d_gene: .; CDR3nt: TGTGCCAGCAGTGAAGGGCGGGGGGACTCTATGGGCTACACCTTC; CDR3aa: CASSEGRGDSMGYTF
v_gene: TRBV2; j_gene: TRBJ2-3; abundance: .; d_gene: .; CDR3nt: TGTGCCAGCAGTGAAGAGTACACAGATACGCAGTATTTT; CDR3aa: CASSEEYTDTQYF
v_gene: TRBV12-3/TRBV12-4; j_gene: TRBJ2-7; abundance: few; d_gene: .; CDR3nt: TGTGCCAGCAGCCGGGGGGGACAGTTCTACGAGCAGTACTTC; CDR3aa: CASSRGGQFYEQYF
v_gene: TRBV20-1; j_gene: TRBJ1-2; abundance: .; d_gene: .; CDR3nt: TGCAGTGCTAGAGTTAGCAGCTATGGCTACACCTTC; CDR3aa: CSARVSSYGYTF
v_gene: TRBV19; j_gene: TRBJ1-2; abundance: many; d_gene: .; CDR3nt: TGTGCCAGTAGTATCGCAGGTTATGGCTACACCTTC; CDR3aa: CASSIAGYGYTF
v_gene: TRBV12-3/TRBV12-4; j_gene: TRBJ2-7; abundance: few; d_gene: TRBD2; CDR3nt: TGTGCCAGCAGCCGGCTGGGGAGGGGCTACGAGCAGTACTTC; CDR3aa: CASSRLGRGYEQYF
v_gene: TRBV6-1; j_gene: TRBJ2-7; abundance: many; d_gene: .; CDR3nt: TGTGCCAGCAGTGAACCACCGGGACCCGGCTACGAGCAGTACTTC; CDR3aa: CASSEPPGPGYEQYF
v_gene: TRBV27; j_gene: TRBJ2-1; abundance: .; d_gene: .; CDR3nt: TGTGCCAGCAGAAATAGCGGAAGCAGCTCCTACAATGAGCAGTTCTTC; CDR3aa: CASRNSGSSSYNEQFF
v_gene: TRBV5-1; j_gene: TRBJ2-1; abundance: .; d_gene: .; CDR3nt: TGCGCCAGCAGCCTACCGGGGTCGAAGCAGTTCTTC; CDR3aa: CASSLPGSKQFF
v_gene: TRBV7-3; j_gene: TRBJ2-3; abundance: .; d_gene: TRBD2; CDR3nt: TGTGCCAGCAGCCCTACTAGCGGGGAGGCAGATACGCAGTATTTT; CDR3aa: CASSPTSGEADTQYF